Sequencing of this TCR beta chain was carried out in a study of CD8 T cells in Susac syndrome. About the research overall: Active disease was present in about six of the sequenced Susac syndrome patients, and remission in 8 or 9.

TCR beta was sequenced from blood CD8+ and CD4+ T cells. Concerning this clonotype: Its cognate antigen is unknown.

With random hexamers, roughly 0.45 to 1 ug RNA was reverse transcribed. Amplification of TCR beta CDR3 by immunoSEQ multiplex PCR spanned 54 Vbeta and 13 Jbeta. MiXCR was run by TCRdb on the immunoSEQ multiplex PCR reads, yielding one entry per CDR3 protein. Among some 160,000 distinct CDR3 sequences listed, roughly 92% were seen once. Broader study findings: When the CD4+ T cell repertoires of patients with Susac syndrome were examined, they did not show any clonal expansion.

The origin of this receptor is a human donor with Susac syndrome. The sample taken for sequencing was CD4+ T cells from PBMCs.

CDR3 nucleotides: TGCGCCAGCAGCTTGGAGGGGACCCGAGGCAATGAGCAGTTCTTC. The encoded protein is CASSLEGTRGNEQFF. J is TRBJ2-1 and V is TRBV5-1, with D perhaps matching TRBD1 or TRBD2 (5 bases each). The germline V and J ends were trimmed by 0 bases and 6 bases, with 13 bases remaining between them. There are 15 residues in the CDR3. CDR1 and CDR2 from the germline V gene are SGHRS and YFSETQ.